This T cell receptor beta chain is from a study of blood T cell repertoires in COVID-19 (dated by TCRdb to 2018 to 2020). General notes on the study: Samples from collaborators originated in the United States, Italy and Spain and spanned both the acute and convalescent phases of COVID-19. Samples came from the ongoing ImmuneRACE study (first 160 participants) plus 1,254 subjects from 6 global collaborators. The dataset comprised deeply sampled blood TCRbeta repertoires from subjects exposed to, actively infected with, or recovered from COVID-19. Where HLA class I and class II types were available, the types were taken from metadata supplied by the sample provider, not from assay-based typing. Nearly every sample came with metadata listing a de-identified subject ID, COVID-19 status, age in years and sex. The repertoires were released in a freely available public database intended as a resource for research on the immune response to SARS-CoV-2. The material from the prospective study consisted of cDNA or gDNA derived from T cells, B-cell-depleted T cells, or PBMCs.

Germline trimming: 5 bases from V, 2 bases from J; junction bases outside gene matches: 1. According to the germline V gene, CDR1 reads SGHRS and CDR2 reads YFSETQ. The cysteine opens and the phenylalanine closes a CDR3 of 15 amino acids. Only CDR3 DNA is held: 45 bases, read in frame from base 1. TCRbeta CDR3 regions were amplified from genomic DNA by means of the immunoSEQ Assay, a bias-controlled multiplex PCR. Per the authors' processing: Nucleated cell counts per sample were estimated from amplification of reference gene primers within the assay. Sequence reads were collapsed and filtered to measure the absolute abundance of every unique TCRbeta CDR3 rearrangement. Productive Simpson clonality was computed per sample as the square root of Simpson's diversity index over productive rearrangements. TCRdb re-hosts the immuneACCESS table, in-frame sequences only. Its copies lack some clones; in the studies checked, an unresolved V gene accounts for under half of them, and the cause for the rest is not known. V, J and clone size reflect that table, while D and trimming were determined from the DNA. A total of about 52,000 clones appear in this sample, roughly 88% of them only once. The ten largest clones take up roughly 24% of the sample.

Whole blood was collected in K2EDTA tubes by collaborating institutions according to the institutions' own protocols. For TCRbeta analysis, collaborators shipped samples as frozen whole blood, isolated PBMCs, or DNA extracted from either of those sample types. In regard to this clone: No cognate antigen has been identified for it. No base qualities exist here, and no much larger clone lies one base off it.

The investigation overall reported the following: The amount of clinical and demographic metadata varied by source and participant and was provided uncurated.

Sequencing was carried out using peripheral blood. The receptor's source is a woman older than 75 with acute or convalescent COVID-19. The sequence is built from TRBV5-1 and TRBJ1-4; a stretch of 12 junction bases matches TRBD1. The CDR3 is CASRGTGGTNEKLFF. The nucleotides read TGCGCCAGCAGAGGGACAGGGGGCACTAATGAAAAACTGTTTTTT.